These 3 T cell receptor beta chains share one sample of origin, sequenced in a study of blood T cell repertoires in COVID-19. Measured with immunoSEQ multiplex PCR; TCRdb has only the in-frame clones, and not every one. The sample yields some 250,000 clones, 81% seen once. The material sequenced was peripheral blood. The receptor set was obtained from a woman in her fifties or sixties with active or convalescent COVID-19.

CDR3 residues: CASSFLGVQGGEQFF. CDR3 nucleotide sequence: TGTGCCAGCAGCTTCTTAGGGGTGCAGGGCGGTGAGCAGTTCTTC. The chain combines TRBV13 with TRBJ2-1, with D tentatively TRBD1 (5 bases). The CDR3 loop spans 15 amino acids. CDR1 and CDR2 from the germline V gene are PRHDT and FYEKMQ (reference sequence). V lost 3 bases, J lost 9 bases, and 18 bases lay in between.

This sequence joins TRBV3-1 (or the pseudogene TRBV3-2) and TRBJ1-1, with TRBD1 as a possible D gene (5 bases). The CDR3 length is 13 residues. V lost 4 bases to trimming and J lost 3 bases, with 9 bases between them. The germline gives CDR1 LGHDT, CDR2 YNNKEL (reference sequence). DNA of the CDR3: TGTGCCAGCAGCCCGGCGGGGGACACTGAAGCTTTCTTT. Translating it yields CASSPAGDTEAFF.

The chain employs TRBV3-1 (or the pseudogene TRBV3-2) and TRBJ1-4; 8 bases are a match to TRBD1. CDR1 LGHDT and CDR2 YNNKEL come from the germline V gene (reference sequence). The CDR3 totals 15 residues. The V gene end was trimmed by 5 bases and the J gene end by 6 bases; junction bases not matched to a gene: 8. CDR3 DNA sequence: TGTGCCAGCAGCTGGTCAGGACAGGGTGATGAAAAACTGTTTTTT. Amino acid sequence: CASSWSGQGDEKLFF.